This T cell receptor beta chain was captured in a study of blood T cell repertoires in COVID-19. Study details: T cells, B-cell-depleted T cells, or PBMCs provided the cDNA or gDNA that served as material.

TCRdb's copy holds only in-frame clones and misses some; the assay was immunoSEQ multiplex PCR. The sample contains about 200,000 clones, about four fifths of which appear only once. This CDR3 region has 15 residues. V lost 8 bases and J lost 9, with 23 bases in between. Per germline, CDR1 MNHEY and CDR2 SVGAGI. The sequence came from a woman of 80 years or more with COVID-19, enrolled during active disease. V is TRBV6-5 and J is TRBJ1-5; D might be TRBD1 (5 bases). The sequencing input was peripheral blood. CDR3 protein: CASLPLGVAGGPQHF. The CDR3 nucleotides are TGTGCCAGCCTCCCTCTGGGGGTCGCCGGGGGGCCCCAGCATTTT.